The 26 T cell receptor beta chains below come from one sample, sequenced in a study of blood T cells in healthy people across ages. Then a second PCR, running about 6 to 12 cycles, was carried out with a sample-barcoded 5' primer and a J-beta primer mix. TCRdb re-derived calls from the 5' RACE reads in MiXCR, one entry per CDR3 protein. The sample carries hundreds of thousands of distinct CDR3 sequences, approximately 29% recorded once. Sequencing input: blood. The receptors shown here come from a woman of 80 years or more in good health.

Ten or more counts support this clonotype. This chain links TRBV7-3 with TRBJ2-5; D uncertain. CDR3 length: 15 amino acids. Per the germline V gene, CDR1 is SGHTA and CDR2 is FQGTGA. Trimming left V 1 base short and J 3 bases short, with 12 bases between. The chain's CDR3 is CASSLSPAPKETQYF. The CDR3 DNA follows: TGTGCCAGCAGCTTAAGCCCTGCACCTAAAGAGACCCAGTACTTC.

This clonotype was observed a single time. This may be a read error, as it is one base from a much larger clone. V gene TRBV9 combines with J gene TRBJ1-6, with D maybe TRBD1 (5 bases). Deletions cut 3 bases from V and 10 bases from J, with 17 bases between. Germline lookup yields CDR1 SGDLS and CDR2 YYNGEE. The CDR3 runs to 15 residues. The CDR3 is CASSGAPRDQSPLHF. CDR3 in DNA: TGTGCCAGCAGCGGAGCCCCACGGGACCAATCACCCCTCCACTTT. The full variable domain, completed using reference TRBV9 and TRBJ1-6, is DSGVTQTPKHLITATGQRVTLRCSPRSGDLSVYWYQQSLDQGLQFLIQYYNGEERAKGNILERFSAQQFPDLHSELNLSSLELGDSALYFCASSGAPRDQSPLHFGNGTRLTVT.

The gene calls are TRBV30 and TRBJ2-6; 12 nucleotides align to TRBD2. CDR3 size: 19 residues. Trimming cost V 0 bases and J 0 bases; bases outside gene matches: 6. Looked up from germline, CDR1 is GTSNPN and CDR2 is SVGIG (reference sequence). The CDR3 reads CAWSVRLAGVLSGANVLTF. The CDR3 nucleotides read TGTGCCTGGAGTGTACGACTAGCGGGGGTACTCTCTGGGGCCAACGTCCTGACTTTC. Together with reference TRBV30 and TRBJ2-6, the CDR3 gives the full variable domain: SQTIHQWPATLVQPVGSPLSLECTVEGTSNPNLYWYRQAAGRGLQLLFYSVGIGQISSEVPQNLSASRPQDRQFILSSKKLLLSDSGFYLCAWSVRLAGVLSGANVLTFGAGSRLTVL.

Only a few counts were recorded for this clonotype. CDR3 coding DNA: TGTGCCAGCAGTGAAGAGTGGGTAGTACGTGGTGCGCAGTATTTT. This codes for CASSEEWVVRGAQYF. The rearrangement joins TRBV6-1 to TRBJ2-3, with D hard to call. The CDR3 runs to 15 residues. Trimming removed 1 base at V and 10 bases at J, with 18 bases between. CDR1 MNHNS and CDR2 SASEGT come from the germline V gene.

This clonotype was seen ten or more times. This chain links TRBV2 with TRBJ2-7, with TRBD2 matching 7 bases. Germline values: CDR1 SNHLY, CDR2 FYNNEI. CDR3 length: 14 residues. V gave up 6 bases and J gave up 3 bases; unmatched junction bases: 8. CDR3 protein: CASSLERGLYEQYF. The CDR3 DNA reads TGTGCCAGCAGCCTTGAGCGGGGCCTCTACGAGCAGTACTTC.

The sample holds many counts of this clonotype. The gene calls are TRBV5-1 and TRBJ2-5; the D gene is possibly TRBD1 (5 bases). The germline V and J ends were trimmed by 2 bases and 2 bases, with 16 bases remaining between them. The CDR3 consists of 16 residues. Germline values: CDR1 SGHRS, CDR2 YFSETQ. CDR3 nucleotide sequence: TGCGCCAGCAGCTTTGGCCTTTTGACAGTGCAAGAGACCCAGTACTTC. It encodes CASSFGLLTVQETQYF. The full variable domain, rest sourced from reference TRBV5-1 and TRBJ2-5, is KAGVTQTPRYLIKTRGQQVTLSCSPISGHRSVSWYQQTPGQGLQFLFEYFSETQRNKGNFPGRFSGRQFSNSRSEMNVSTLELGDSALYLCASSFGLLTVQETQYFGPGTRLLVL.

V gene TRBV7-2 combines with J gene TRBJ2-7, with D perhaps TRBD2 (5 bases). Germline lookup yields CDR1 SGHTA and CDR2 FQGNSA. This CDR3 has 14 amino acids. Trimming pared 5 bases from V and 0 bases from J, leaving 11 bases between. DNA of the CDR3: TGTGCCAGCAGCGCGGGTTCGAGCTCCTACGAGCAGTACTTC. Translating it yields CASSAGSSSYEQYF.

Ten or more counts support this clonotype. Here the CDR3 reads CASSPGGTKNEQFF. As DNA, the CDR3 is TGCGCCAGCAGCCCGGGAGGGACGAAGAATGAGCAGTTCTTC. The V call is TRBV5-1, the J call TRBJ2-1, with 8 bases that match TRBD2. V gave up 4 bases and J gave up 7 bases; unmatched junction bases: 7. The CDR3 consists of 14 residues. Germline lookup yields CDR1 SGHRS and CDR2 YFSETQ.

Details on this clonotype: Since a much larger clone is just one base distant, this may be a read error. The CDR3 carries no conserved terminal phenylalanine or tryptophan, so it likely arises from a read error. The chain recombines TRBV7-8 with TRBJ2-5; D gene unclear. The DNA end is a closer match to TRBJ2-7, so the J assignment may be wrong. CDR3 length: 14 residues. CDR1 is SGHVS, CDR2 FQNEAQ, per germline. CDR3 sequence (DNA): TGTGCCAGCAGCTTTTCGACCCAATTAGGCGAGCAGTACCTC. Protein: CASSFSTQLGEQYL.

J is TRBJ1-5 and V is TRBV19; unclear D gene. The V gene's germline CDR1 is LNHDA and CDR2 SQIVND (reference sequence). The CDR3 is 15 amino acids. V lost 3 bases, J lost 0 bases, and 9 bases lay in between. CDR3: CASSILQYSNQPQHF. CDR3 DNA sequence: TGTGCCAGTAGTATCCTTCAGTATAGCAATCAGCCCCAGCATTTT.

This chain connects TRBV29-1 to TRBJ1-2, with D possibly being TRBD1 (6 bases). V dropped 7 bases and J dropped 0 bases, with 27 bases sitting between them. The CDR3 has 18 amino acids. Germline V gene data show CDR1 as SQVTM and CDR2 as ANQGSEA. CDR3 amino acids: CSANLVGGGRGANYGYTF. In DNA form, the CDR3 reads TGCAGCGCTAACCTGGTGGGGGGGGGCAGAGGGGCTAACTATGGCTACACCTTC.

To note about this clonotype: One end of the junction varies from germline; a read error may be responsible. The V and J genes are TRBV13 and TRBJ2-7; TRBD2 matches 9 bases. The CDR3 spans 15 residues. Germline V gene data show CDR1 as PRHDT and CDR2 as FYEKMQ (reference sequence). The CDR3 sequence: CASSIGGTSIYEQYF. The DNA for the CDR3 is TGTGCCAGCAGCATAGGAGGGACTAGCATCTACGAGCAGTACTTC.

About this clonotype itself: Possible read error: a much larger clone is one base away. The final CDR3 position lacks the conserved phenylalanine or tryptophan, pointing to a likely read error. The CDR3 nucleotides read TGCGCCAGCAGCCAACAGACTAGCGGGGGGCCGCAGTTCATC. Amino acids: CASSQQTSGGPQFI. The chain employs TRBV4-3 and TRBJ2-1; 13 nucleotides match TRBD2. CDR1 LGHNA and CDR2 YSLEER come from the germline V gene. V shed 2 bases, J shed 12 bases, and the junction held 4 bases outside the gene matches. CDR3 length: 14 amino acids.

The chain uses TRBV4-2 and TRBJ2-7, with unresolved D. The CDR3 contains 14 residues. The germline V and J ends were trimmed by 1 base and 5 bases, with 12 bases remaining between them. Looked up from germline, CDR1 is LGHNA and CDR2 is YNFKEQ. CDR3 bases: TGTGCCAGCAGCCAAGGCCCAGGCCTCAACGAGCAGTACTTC. This sequence encodes CASSQGPGLNEQYF.

About this clonotype: The junction departs from germline at one end; a sequencing error may be responsible. This sequence joins TRBV7-2 and TRBJ1-6; D might be TRBD1 (5 bases). CDR3 length equals 13 residues. CDR1 is SGHTA and CDR2 is FQGNSA in the germline V gene. CDR3 amino acids: CAGPQGGDSPPHF. CDR3 nucleotides: TGTGCCGGACCTCAGGGTGGCGATTCACCCCCCCACTTT.

This clonotype was seen at least ten times. The chain employs TRBV29-1 and TRBJ2-3, with D possibly being TRBD1 or TRBD2 (5 bases each). From germline, CDR1 is SQVTM and CDR2 ANQGSEA. Trimming cost V 4 bases and J 0 bases, with 11 bases left between them. The CDR3 sequence is 14 residues long. This CDR3 is CSVGDGGSTDTQYF. Here the CDR3 DNA reads TGCAGCGTTGGGGATGGGGGAAGCACAGATACGCAGTATTTT.

The table lists this clonotype with many counts. The chain's CDR3 is CSAERTGETYEQYF. CDR3 sequence (DNA): TGCAGTGCTGAACGGACAGGCGAGACCTACGAGCAGTACTTC. The rearrangement joins TRBV20-1 to TRBJ2-7; TRBD1 matches 7 bases. Germline V gives CDR1 DFQATT, CDR2 SNEGSKA (reference sequence). Germline trimming cut 5 bases from V and 2 bases from J; bases unmatched to any gene: 9. This CDR3 is 14 amino acids long.

This clonotype has a count of ten or more. This sequence joins TRBV20-1 and TRBJ1-2, with a possible D match to TRBD1 (6 bases). V was pared by 3 bases and J by 8 bases, with 22 bases between. The CDR3 runs 15 residues. Germline CDR1 reads DFQATT; CDR2 reads SNEGSKA (reference sequence). CDR3 residues: CSASASGQLRSGYTF. As DNA, the CDR3 is TGCAGTGCTAGTGCCTCCGGACAGCTACGTAGCGGCTACACCTTC.

The V call is TRBV2, the J call TRBJ2-7; 8 nucleotides line up with TRBD1. Per germline, CDR1 SNHLY and CDR2 FYNNEI. CDR3 length: 9 amino acids. Trimming at V came to 10 bases and at J to 12 bases, leaving 5 bases not matched to a gene. CDR3 sequence reads: CATRTGTYF. The CDR3 nucleotides are TGTGCCACCCGGACAGGGACGTACTTC.

This clonotype occurred many times. The rearrangement uses TRBV18 and TRBJ2-5; 9 bases are a match to TRBD1. The germline V gene encodes CDR1 KGHSH and CDR2 LQKENI. The CDR3 contains 18 residues. After removal of 0 bases from V and 2 bases from J, the junction contained 10 bases not matched to a gene. For the CDR3, the DNA is TGTGCCAGCTCACCACCCGACAGGGGGAACCAAAGGCAAGAGACCCAGTACTTC. Translation: CASSPPDRGNQRQETQYF. Based on the CDR3 plus reference TRBV18 and TRBJ2-5, the full variable domain is NAGVMQNPRHLVRRRGQEARLRCSPMKGHSHVYWYRQLPEEGLKFMVYLQKENIIDESGMPKERFSAEFPKEGPSILRIQQVVRGDSAAYFCASSPPDRGNQRQETQYFGPGTRLLVL.

V gene TRBV20-1 combines with J gene TRBJ2-1; no firm D call. The CDR3 covers 14 residues. Trimming shortened V by 4 bases and J by 8 bases, and 18 bases separated the two germline ends. CDR1 is DFQATT, CDR2 SNEGSKA, per germline (reference sequence). CDR3 sequence (DNA): TGCAGTGCTAACGGGCTCTCGGGTACCGATGAGCAGTTCTTC. Its protein is CSANGLSGTDEQFF.

This clonotype has only a few counts. This chain uses TRBV2 with TRBJ1-2, with 8 bases fitting TRBD1. Germline V gene lookup returns CDR1 SNHLY and CDR2 FYNNEI. Trimming at V came to 6 bases and at J to 0 bases, leaving 6 bases not matched to a gene. This CDR3 has 15 amino acids. DNA for the CDR3: TGTGCCAGCAGCTCCGGACAGGGAGCTAACTATGGCTACACCTTC. Translating it yields CASSSGQGANYGYTF.

This sequence joins TRBV20-1 and TRBJ2-3; no reliable D call. The CDR3 runs 12 residues. Germline-derived CDR1 and CDR2 are DFQATT and SNEGSKA (reference sequence). V shed 0 bases and J shed 10 bases, with 11 bases lying between them. The DNA of the CDR3 is TGCAGTGCTAGAGACCCACCCCACGCGCAGTATTTT. Translated: CSARDPPHAQYF.

The chain joins TRBV6-5 to TRBJ2-6; D gene uncertain. The CDR3 has 15 amino acids. CDR1 MNHEY and CDR2 SVGAGI come from the germline V gene. Trimming shortened V by 7 bases and J by 0 bases, and 10 bases separated the two germline ends. Here the CDR3 reads CASTEKGSGANVLTF. As DNA, the CDR3 is TGTGCCAGCACCGAAAAGGGCTCTGGGGCCAACGTCCTGACTTTC.

The table lists this clonotype with many counts. A read error is possible here, since a much larger clone lies one base away. This sequence joins TRBV5-1 and TRBJ2-1; TRBD1 might be the D (7 bases). The J call may not be correct, given that the DNA end is closer to TRBJ2-7. The CDR3 is 16 residues long. The germline CDR1 and CDR2 sequences are SGHRS and YFSETQ. CDR3 sequence: CASSSGGGRSYNEQYF. The CDR3 DNA sequence: TGCGCCAGCAGCTCAGGGGGAGGACGGTCCTACAATGAGCAGTACTTC.

This clonotype has only a few counts. The chain uses TRBV2 and TRBJ1-1, with D perhaps matching TRBD1 (6 bases). The V gene lost 6 bases and the J gene lost 6 bases, with 17 bases spanning the gap. The germline V gene encodes CDR1 SNHLY and CDR2 FYNNEI. The CDR3 has 14 residues. DNA for the CDR3: TGTGCCAGCAGGGACACAGGGAAGGTCGCTGAAGCTTTCTTT. As protein: CASRDTGKVAEAFF.